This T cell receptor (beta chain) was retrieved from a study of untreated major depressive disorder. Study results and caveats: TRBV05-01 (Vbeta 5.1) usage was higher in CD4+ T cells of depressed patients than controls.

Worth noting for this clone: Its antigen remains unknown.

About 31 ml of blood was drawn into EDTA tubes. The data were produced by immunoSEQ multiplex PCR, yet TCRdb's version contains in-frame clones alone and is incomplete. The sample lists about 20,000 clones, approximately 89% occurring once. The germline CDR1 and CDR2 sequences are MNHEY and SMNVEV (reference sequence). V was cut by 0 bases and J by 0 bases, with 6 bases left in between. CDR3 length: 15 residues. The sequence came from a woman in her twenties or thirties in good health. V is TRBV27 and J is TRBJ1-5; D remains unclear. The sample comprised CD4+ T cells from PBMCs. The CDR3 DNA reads TGTGCCAGCAGTTTATCCAAGTATAGCAATCAGCCCCAGCATTTT. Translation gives CASSLSKYSNQPQHF.